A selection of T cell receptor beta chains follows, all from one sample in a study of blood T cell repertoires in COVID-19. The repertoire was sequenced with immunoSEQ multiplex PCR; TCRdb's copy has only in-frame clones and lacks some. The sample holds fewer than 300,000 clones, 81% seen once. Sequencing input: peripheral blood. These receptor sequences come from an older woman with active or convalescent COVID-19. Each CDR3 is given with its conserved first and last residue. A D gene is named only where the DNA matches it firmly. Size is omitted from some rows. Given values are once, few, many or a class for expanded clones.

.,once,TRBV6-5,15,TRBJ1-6,CASRSRGLGNSPLHF,TGTGCCAGCAGAAGCAGGGGATTGGGAAATTCACCCCTCCACTTT
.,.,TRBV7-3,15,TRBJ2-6,CASSLQVSGANVLTF,TGTGCCAGCAGCTTACAGGTCTCTGGGGCCAACGTCCTGACTTTC
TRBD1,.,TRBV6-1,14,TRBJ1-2,CASSEGQNYYGYTF,TGTGCCAGCAGTGAGGGACAGAACTACTATGGCTACACCTTC
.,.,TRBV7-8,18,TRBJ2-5,CASSREETTISVQETQYF,TGTGCCAGCAGCCGAGAGGAGACGACTATATCCGTTCAAGAGACCCAGTACTTC
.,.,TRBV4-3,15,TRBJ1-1,CASSQGSGQPLEAFF,TGCGCCAGCAGCCAAGGATCCGGACAGCCCTTAGAAGCTTTCTTT
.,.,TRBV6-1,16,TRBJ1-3,CASSGMIQGTGNTIYF,TGTGCCAGCAGTGGAATGATACAGGGAACTGGAAACACCATATATTTT
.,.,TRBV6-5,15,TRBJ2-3,CASSYQGQRADTQYF,TGTGCCAGCAGTTACCAGGGCCAACGGGCAGATACGCAGTATTTT
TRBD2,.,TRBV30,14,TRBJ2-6,CAWSRLAGVNVLTF,TGTGCCTGGAGTAGACTAGCGGGGGTCAACGTCCTGACTTTC
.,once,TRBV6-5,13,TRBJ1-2,CASTRGANYGYTF,TGTGCCAGCACCCGAGGAGCAAACTATGGCTACACCTTC
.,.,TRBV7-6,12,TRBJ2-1,CASSLAGGEQFF,TGTGCCAGCAGCTTAGCAGGAGGTGAGCAGTTCTTC
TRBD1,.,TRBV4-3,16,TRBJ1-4,CASSESQGATGEKLFF,TGCGCCAGCAGCGAGTCACAGGGGGCTACGGGTGAAAAACTGTTTTTT
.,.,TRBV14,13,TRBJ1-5,CASSQGEGQPQHF,TGTGCCAGCAGCCAAGGGGAGGGTCAGCCCCAGCATTTT
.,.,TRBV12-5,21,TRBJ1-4,CASGLPGVRQRLIATNEKLFF,TGTGCTAGTGGTTTGCCCGGCGTGAGACAGAGATTAATCGCAACTAATGAAAAACTGTTTTTT
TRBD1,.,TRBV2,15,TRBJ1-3,CASIPDREHGNTIYF,TGTGCCAGCATTCCTGACAGGGAGCACGGAAACACCATATATTTT
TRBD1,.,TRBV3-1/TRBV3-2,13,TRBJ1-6,CASSPTGASPLHF,TGTGCCAGCAGCCCGACAGGGGCTTCACCCCTCCACTTT
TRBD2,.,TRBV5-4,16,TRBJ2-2,CASSSGPGGPTGELFF,TGTGCCAGCAGCTCGGGGCCGGGGGGACCCACCGGGGAGCTGTTTTTT
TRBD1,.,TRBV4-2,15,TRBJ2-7,CASSHPGTGPYEQYF,TGTGCCAGCAGCCATCCCGGGACAGGGCCCTACGAGCAGTACTTC
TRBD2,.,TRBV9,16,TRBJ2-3,CASSVDTAGEADTQYF,TGTGCCAGCAGCGTAGATACAGCGGGGGAGGCAGATACGCAGTATTTT
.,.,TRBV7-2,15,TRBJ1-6,CASSDRGSNNSPLHF,TGTGCCAGCAGCGATAGGGGGTCCAACAATTCACCCCTCCACTTT
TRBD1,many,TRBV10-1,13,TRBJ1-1,CARTGQGDTEAFF,TGCGCCAGGACTGGACAGGGAGACACTGAAGCTTTCTTT
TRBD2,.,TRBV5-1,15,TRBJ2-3,CASSFGRGGTDTQYF,TGCGCCAGCAGCTTCGGGCGGGGGGGCACAGATACGCAGTATTTT
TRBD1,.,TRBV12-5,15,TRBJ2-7,CASGHPRTGLYEQYF,TGTGCTAGTGGCCACCCCCGGACAGGACTCTACGAGCAGTACTTC
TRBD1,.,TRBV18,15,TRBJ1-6,CASSPGTGSGSPLHF,TGTGCCAGCTCACCCGGGACAGGGTCTGGATCACCCCTCCACTTT
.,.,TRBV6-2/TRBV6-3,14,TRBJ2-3,CASSLRLFGDTQYF,TGTGCCAGCAGTTTGCGACTATTTGGTGATACGCAGTATTTT
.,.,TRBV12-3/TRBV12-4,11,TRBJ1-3,CASSIQNTIYF,TGTGCCAGCAGTATACAAAACACCATATATTTT
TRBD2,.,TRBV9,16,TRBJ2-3,CASTPTSGVSTDTQYF,TGTGCCAGCACCCCGACTAGCGGAGTTAGCACAGATACGCAGTATTTT
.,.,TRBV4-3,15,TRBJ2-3,CASSQDGTNTDTQYF,TGCGCCAGCAGCCAAGATGGAACTAACACAGATACGCAGTATTTT
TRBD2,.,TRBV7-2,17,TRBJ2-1,CASSLRAIGGAFHEQFF,TGTGCCAGCAGCTTAAGGGCGATCGGGGGGGCCTTCCATGAGCAGTTCTTC
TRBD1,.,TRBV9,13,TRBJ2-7,CASSATGFYEQYF,TGTGCCAGCAGCGCGACAGGGTTCTACGAGCAGTACTTC
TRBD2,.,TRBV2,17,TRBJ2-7,CASSEALALAGGVEQYF,TGTGCCAGCAGTGAAGCTCTAGCTCTAGCGGGGGGTGTAGAGCAGTACTTC
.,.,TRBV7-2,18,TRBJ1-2,CASSTQSAVNLRAGGYTF,TGTGCCAGCAGCACACAAAGCGCGGTCAATCTCAGGGCGGGAGGCTACACCTTC
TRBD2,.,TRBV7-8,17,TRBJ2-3,CASSLDLAGGHTDTQYF,TGTGCCAGCAGCTTAGATCTAGCGGGGGGTCACACAGATACGCAGTATTTT
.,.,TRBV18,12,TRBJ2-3,CASSVSADTQYF,TGTGCCAGCTCTGTATCTGCAGATACGCAGTATTTT
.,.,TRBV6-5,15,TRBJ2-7,CASSPTGRSYDEQYF,TGTGCCAGCAGCCCAACAGGGCGGTCATACGACGAGCAGTACTTC
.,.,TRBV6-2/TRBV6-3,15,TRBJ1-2,CASSHRSGANYGYTF,TGTGCCAGCAGTCACCGGTCTGGAGCTAACTATGGCTACACCTTC
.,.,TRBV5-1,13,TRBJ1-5,CASSLAAGQPQHF,TGCGCCAGCAGCTTGGCCGCGGGTCAGCCCCAGCATTTT
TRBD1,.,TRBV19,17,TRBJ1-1,CASSEAQGRRMNTEAFF,TGTGCCAGTAGTGAGGCACAGGGGCGGCGGATGAACACTGAAGCTTTCTTT
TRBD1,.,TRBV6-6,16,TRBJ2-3,CASSYGTGGFTDTQYF,TGTGCCAGCAGTTACGGCACAGGGGGCTTCACAGATACGCAGTATTTT
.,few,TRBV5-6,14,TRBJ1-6,CASTPGIGNSPLHF,TGTGCCAGCACCCCGGGGATTGGAAATTCACCCCTCCACTTT
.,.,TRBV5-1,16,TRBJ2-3,CASSLDRTPSTDTQYF,TGCGCCAGCAGCTTGGATCGCACTCCTAGCACAGATACGCAGTATTTT
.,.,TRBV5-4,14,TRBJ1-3,CASSGTVSGNTIYF,TGTGCCAGCAGCGGCACAGTCTCTGGAAACACCATATATTTT
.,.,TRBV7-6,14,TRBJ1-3,CASSLARSGNTIYF,TGTGCCAGCAGCTTAGCGAGATCCGGAAACACCATATATTTT
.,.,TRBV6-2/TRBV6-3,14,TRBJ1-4,CASSYLGDKEKLFF,TGTGCCAGCAGTTACTTGGGGGACAAGGAAAAACTGTTTTTT
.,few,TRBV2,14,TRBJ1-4,CASSRGGFSEKLFF,TGTGCCAGCAGTAGGGGAGGGTTTAGTGAAAAACTGTTTTTT
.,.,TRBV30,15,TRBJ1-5,CAWSVEGRGNQPQHF,TGTGCCTGGAGTGTCGAAGGGAGGGGGAATCAGCCCCAGCATTTT
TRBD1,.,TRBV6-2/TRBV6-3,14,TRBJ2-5,CASSYLGQGGNQYF,TGTGCCAGCAGTTACCTGGGACAGGGCGGGAACCAGTACTTC
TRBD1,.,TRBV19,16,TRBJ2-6,CASTHLGDSGANVLTF,TGTGCCAGTACCCACCTTGGGGACAGTGGGGCCAACGTCCTGACTTTC
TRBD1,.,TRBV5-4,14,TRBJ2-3,CASSPTGGTDTQYF,TGTGCCAGCAGCCCTACAGGGGGCACAGATACGCAGTATTTT